This TCR beta chain appears in the sequencing data of a study of beta chain features in type 1 diabetes (dated 2018 in TCRdb). In terms of the full investigation: No differences in mean age, gender distribution, total cell number or subset yield were found between patients and healthy donors. Naive and central memory subsets were obtained from all 30 or so donors, but regulatory and stem cell-like memory subsets were isolated from only 8 patients and about 8 healthy donors. The study compared TCRB repertoires of sorted circulating CD4+ T cell subsets between recently diagnosed type 1 diabetes patients and matched healthy donors. A total of 85 million to 140 million sorted cells were examined across all samples, and a strong correlation was observed between cell number per subset and RNA yield.

Taken from cysteine to phenylalanine, the CDR3 has 15 residues. The entry retains the CDR3 DNA only, 45 bases that are in frame from base 1. CDR1 and CDR2 are read off the germline V gene as SGHTA and FQGNSA. The junction shows trimming of 4 bases on V and 2 bases on J, plus 12 bases between the germline ends. Overall study results and their limits: Because the HLA sub-analyses included only small numbers of individuals, any influence of HLA type on TCRB rearrangement was left unresolved. Naive, central memory and regulatory TCRB repertoires appeared more similar among patients than among healthy donors. Shorter templates might have been favored by PCR, but patient and control samples were amplified and corrected together, so both groups would have been affected equally by any skew. In all four CD4+ subsets, TCRB CDR3 length was moderately but significantly shorter in type 1 diabetes patients. Fewer insertions and more nucleotide deletions at VDJ recombination sites were observed in patients with type 1 diabetes, implying thymic rearrangement abnormalities. Because cDNA was sequenced instead of genomic DNA, highly expressing activated cells could be over-represented, though the groups showed no difference in activation or CD3 levels.

Each donor gave one peripheral blood draw, averaging roughly 120 mL, which was collected into heparinised tubes. A BD FACSAria II was used to sort naive, central memory, regulatory and stem cell-like memory CD4+ T cells with a panel that included CD45RO, CCR7, CD25, CD127, CD95 and CD27. Purity was above 95% for every sorted population. Right away, PBMCs were isolated by Lymphoprep density gradient centrifugation and were stained directly, with no culture step. To minimize batch effects, samples were stained and sorted in pairs, one healthy donor with one patient per experiment. The High Capacity cDNA Reverse Transcription Kit was used to reverse transcribe all of the isolated RNA, meaning that expressed TCRB transcripts were what got sequenced. Deep immunoSEQ sequencing was applied to naive, central memory and regulatory T cell samples, giving an average of around 4 million total reads per sample. After sorted cells were lysed in RLT buffer, RNA was extracted with DNase-treated RNeasy Micro or Mini kits, with the choice depending on cell number. To prevent cross-contamination, every cell subset was processed on its own, while patient and healthy donor samples were processed together. The immunoSEQ multiplex PCR was used to amplify TCRB sequences from cDNA, generating 87-bp fragments that spanned the CDR3 region. Amplicons were sequenced on the Illumina HiSeq platform. Per the authors' processing: Synthetic template baselines were used to correct PCR bias computationally, reads within Hamming distance 2 were collapsed, and singletons that could not be merged were discarded. Reads were aligned against IMGT so that V, D and J genes, CDR3 length and insertions or deletions at six rearrangement sites could be assigned. Within each subset, clonotype counts were normalized to sorted cell number, after which true diversity and Gini coefficients were computed with the tcR R package. The overlap coefficient, calculated on TCRB nucleotide sequences, was used to measure repertoire sharing. Out-of-frame TCRB sequences from naive cells were analyzed to stand in for the pre-selection repertoire. Not all clones reach the TCRdb copy of this immuneACCESS table, which keeps in-frame sequences only. Checked studies attribute under half of the gap to unresolved V genes and leave the rest unexplained. The V and J calls and clone size were taken over from that table, and D and trimming were inferred from the DNA. This sample has 450,000 to 600,000 clones in its table, and 30% of those were observed once. The biggest ten clones account for 0.05% to 0.065% of the sample.

Of note for this clone: The clone's antigen remains unknown. Base quality data are lacking; no much larger clone is found one base away.

In this chain, TRBV7-2 is recombined with TRBJ2-4; the D gene cannot be named for sure. The sequencing sample was made of naive CD4+ T cells from blood. Interpreted using the paper, the cell subset or site label stands for: true naive CD4+ T cells. The receptor comes from a man aged 18 to 35 in good health. The encoded CDR3 is CASSSAAIPKNIQYF. The DNA reads TGTGCCAGCAGCTCCGCTGCTATACCCAAAAACATTCAGTACTTC.